The clone carrying this TCR beta chain was picked up many times. The antigen remains undetermined. The sample belongs to a study of T-cell reconstitution after alpha-beta-depleted transplantation in children. As it was prepared, the TCRbeta library received unique molecular identifiers. From the PCR reads, TCRdb called clonotypes with MiXCR, one entry per CDR3 protein. Of 200,000 or so distinct CDR3 sequences listed, roughly 6% are singletons. The length of the CDR3 is 16 residues. Germline assignment: CDR1 SEHNR and CDR2 FQNEAQ (reference sequence). The V gene end was trimmed by 5 bases and the J gene end by 4 bases; junction bases not matched to a gene: 11. Findings of the study overall: Several hundred expanded graft clones reportedly were the source of alpha-beta T cells about two months after transplant.

The TCR was taken from a girl less than two years old with combined immunodeficiency, due to receive a stem cell transplant. The rearrangement joins TRBV7-9 to TRBJ2-1, with 7 bases matching TRBD2. Source: PBMCs, taken before TCRalphabeta/CD19-depleted stem cell transplant. The CDR3 protein is CASSTRQLADYNEQFF. In DNA form, the CDR3 reads TGTGCCAGCAGCACACGACAGCTAGCGGATTACAATGAGCAGTTCTTC.